The 29 T cell receptor beta chains below come from one sample, sequenced in a study of T cells in Graves' hyperthyroidism and ophthalmopathy. What was amplified from RNA transcripts were TCR beta CDR3 regions. Carried out on the TCR CDR3, a first-round RT-PCR used the HTBI primer set. TCRdb fed the multiplex PCR reads into MiXCR, producing one record per CDR3 protein. The sample includes about 530,000 distinct CDR3 sequences, about 15% of them seen just once. The sample consisted of blood. The receptors shown here come from a woman between 18 and 29 years old with Graves' ophthalmopathy.

In its sample, this clonotype was seen a few times. The V gene is TRBV5-4, the J gene TRBJ2-7; TRBD2 matches at 13 bases. J was trimmed by 6 bases and V by 3 bases; bases with no gene match: 3. Per the germline V gene, CDR1 is SGHNT and CDR2 is YYREEE (reference sequence). The CDR3 runs to 14 residues. The CDR3 here is CASSWTSGSREQYF. The CDR3 DNA is TGTGCCAGCAGCTGGACTAGCGGGAGTCGCGAGCAGTACTTC.

The chain has TRBV5-1 and TRBJ2-5; D possibly corresponds to TRBD1 (5 bases). V lost 0 bases and J lost 1, with 10 bases in between. CDR1 is SGHRS and CDR2 is YFSETQ in the germline V gene. This CDR3 contains 15 residues. The CDR3 bases are TGCGCCAGCAGCTTGGAAGGGGCAGCCCAAGAGACCCAGTACTTC. As protein: CASSLEGAAQETQYF.

This clonotype was seen only a few times. This sequence joins TRBV19 and TRBJ1-5; TRBD1 matches at 7 bases. The CDR3 has 14 amino acids. Germline V gives CDR1 LNHDA, CDR2 SQIVND (reference sequence). Trimming removed 6 bases from V and 7 bases from J; junction bases left unmatched: 9. CDR3 coding DNA: TGTGCCAGTAGACGTTGGCAGGGGGACCAGCCCCAGCATTTT. This codes for CASRRWQGDQPQHF.

In its sample, this clonotype was seen many times. The V and J genes are TRBV28 and TRBJ1-2; D might be TRBD1 (5 bases). V was cut by 1 base and J by 2 bases, with 11 bases left in between. The CDR3 is 15 amino acids. Germline V gives CDR1 MDHEN, CDR2 SYDVKM. CDR3 DNA sequence: TGTGCCAGCAGTTTATCAGGGTCCGGGAACTATGGCTACACCTTC. Amino acids: CASSLSGSGNYGYTF.

This clonotype was detected a few times. The chain recombines TRBV24-1 with TRBJ1-2; D not certain. Trimming cost V 0 bases and J 6 bases, with 7 bases left between them. This CDR3 comprises 13 residues. Germline-derived CDR1 and CDR2 are KGHDR and SFDVKD. The CDR3 spells CATSDLDTHGYTF. CDR3 coding DNA: TGTGCCACCAGTGATTTGGACACCCATGGCTACACCTTC.

At least ten counts were recorded for this clonotype. The chain links TRBV7-9 to TRBJ1-1; the D is unclear. This CDR3 region has 14 residues. In germline, CDR1 is SEHNR, CDR2 FQNEAQ (reference sequence). Trimming removed 4 bases at V and 2 bases at J, with 11 bases between. The CDR3 sequence is CASSSLTPNTEAFF. CDR3 DNA sequence: TGTGCCAGCAGCTCCCTAACACCTAACACTGAAGCTTTCTTT.

This clonotype was counted many times. The rearrangement uses TRBV7-9 and TRBJ1-2; D not resolved. Germline V CDR1 and CDR2: SEHNR, FQNEAQ (reference sequence). V was cut by 4 bases and J by 4 bases, with 13 bases left in between. The CDR3 loop spans 14 amino acids. Here the CDR3 DNA reads TGTGCCAGCAGCTCCGGTGGAGTAGTCTATGGCTACACCTTC. This encodes CASSSGGVVYGYTF.

The genes are TRBV19 and TRBJ2-2; maybe TRBD2 (6 bases). Per the germline V gene, CDR1 is LNHDA and CDR2 is SQIVND (reference sequence). Trimming removed 6 bases from V and 3 bases from J, with 14 bases in between. The CDR3 is made up of 15 amino acids. The CDR3 region has the DNA TGTGCCAGTAGCCGGAGGGAGCGTGACACCGGGGAGCTGTTTTTT. Amino acid sequence: CASSRRERDTGELFF.

This clonotype was observed many times. The J gene is TRBJ2-5, the V gene TRBV3-1; D is undetermined. The CDR3 loop spans 15 amino acids. Trimming stripped 0 bases from V and 2 bases from J, with 10 bases between. Germline V gene sequence: CDR1 LGHDT, CDR2 YNNKEL (reference sequence). CDR3 sequence: CASSQELFLQETQYF. The CDR3 DNA reads TGTGCCAGCAGCCAAGAACTCTTCCTTCAAGAGACCCAGTACTTC.

The chain has TRBV6-1 and TRBJ1-5, with TRBD1 matching over 10 bases. Germline V gene lookup returns CDR1 MNHNS and CDR2 SASEGT. The CDR3 has 15 residues. J was trimmed by 2 bases and V by 8 bases; bases with no gene match: 6. The CDR3 is CASYPGTGGNQPQHF. In DNA, the CDR3 is TGTGCCAGCTATCCTGGGACAGGGGGCAATCAGCCCCAGCATTTT.

This clonotype was observed many times. The chain uses TRBV11-2 and TRBJ1-5; the D is unclear. Trimming removed 0 bases at V and 7 bases at J, with 7 bases between. CDR3 length equals 13 residues. Germline-derived CDR1 and CDR2 are SGHAT and FQNNGV. The CDR3 region is CASSLERRQPQHF. The CDR3 nucleotides read TGTGCCAGCAGCTTAGAACGGAGGCAGCCCCAGCATTTT.

This sequence joins TRBV29-1 and TRBJ2-7; 7 positions agree with TRBD1. J lost 2 bases, V lost 3 bases, and 7 bases had no gene match. CDR1 is SQVTM and CDR2 is ANQGSEA in the germline V gene. The CDR3 loop spans 14 amino acids. The chain's CDR3 is CSVDGAGGPYEQYF. In nucleotides, the CDR3 is TGCAGCGTTGACGGAGCAGGGGGACCCTACGAGCAGTACTTC.

This clonotype was recorded at least ten times. The chain combines TRBV20-1 with TRBJ1-1; D may be TRBD1 (5 bases). With 7 bases removed from V and 0 bases from J, the gap between germline ends came to 12 bases. The CDR3 runs to 13 residues. The germline V gene has CDR1 DFQATT and CDR2 SNEGSKA (reference sequence). The CDR3 nucleotides read TGCAGTGGAAGGCAACAGGTGAACACTGAAGCTTTCTTT. Translating it yields CSGRQQVNTEAFF.

V usage is TRBV7-9 and J usage is TRBJ2-7; TRBD1 matches at 8 bases. CDR3 length equals 15 residues. Per germline, CDR1 SEHNR and CDR2 FQNEAQ (reference sequence). Trimming cost V 5 bases and J 6 bases; bases outside gene matches: 12. The DNA for the CDR3 is TGTGCCAGCAGCACACAGGGGGAACCTACGGGCGAGCAGTACTTC. It is translated as CASSTQGEPTGEQYF.

The J gene is TRBJ2-7, the V gene TRBV6-1; 9 nucleotides align to TRBD1. CDR1 and CDR2 from the germline V gene are MNHNS and SASEGT. This CDR3 spans 16 amino acids. V was clipped by 5 bases and J by 5 bases; unmatched bases: 13. The DNA for the CDR3 is TGTGCCAGCAGTTCCCCGACAGGGGGAAAACAGCACGAGCAGTACTTC. Translation gives CASSSPTGGKQHEQYF.

This clonotype showed up many times. The chain combines TRBV20-1 with TRBJ2-2; D is ambiguous. Germline V CDR1 and CDR2: DFQATT, SNEGSKA (reference sequence). The CDR3 covers 13 residues. With 5 bases removed from V and 1 base from J, the gap between germline ends came to 8 bases. The CDR3 DNA reads TGCAGTGCTCATTCAAGGAACACCGGGGAGCTGTTTTTT. It codes for CSAHSRNTGELFF.

This clonotype was seen repeatedly, ten times or more. V gene TRBV28 combines with J gene TRBJ1-4; 11 nucleotides align to TRBD1. CDR1 and CDR2 from the germline V gene are MDHEN and SYDVKM. Trimming took 5 bases from V and 5 from J; bases not matched to a gene: 7. This CDR3 spans 16 amino acids. The CDR3, as DNA: TGTGCCAGCAGTCCCCTGGGACAGGGGGTGAATGAAAAACTGTTTTTT. It translates to CASSPLGQGVNEKLFF.

This clonotype came up many times. V and J are TRBV12-3 or TRBV12-4 and TRBJ1-5, with TRBD1 matching 7 bases. The CDR3 has 15 residues. Losses at the gene ends were 5 bases for V and 4 bases for J; bases not matched to a gene: 8. The CDR3 reads CASSAYGTDNQPQHF. CDR3 sequence (DNA): TGTGCCAGCAGTGCGTACGGGACAGATAATCAGCCCCAGCATTTT.

This clonotype has just a few counts. The chain is built from TRBV11-2 and TRBJ1-3; the D is unclear. Trimming cost V 5 bases and J 0 bases, with 11 bases left between them. CDR3 length: 15 residues. The germline CDR1 and CDR2 sequences are SGHAT and FQNNGV. In nucleotides, the CDR3 is TGTGCCAGCAGCCAAGAAGGCTACTCTGGAAACACCATATATTTT. Translated, it gives CASSQEGYSGNTIYF.

Remarks on this clonotype: This clone may be a read error of a much larger clone one base away. The rearrangement uses TRBV24-1 and TRBJ2-3; 8 bases match TRBD1. The J segment lost 2 bases and the V segment lost 3 bases, leaving 6 bases of the junction unmatched. The CDR3 is 16 residues long. In germline, CDR1 is KGHDR, CDR2 SFDVKD. CDR3 amino acids: CATSDPDREATDTQYF. Written as DNA, the CDR3 is TGTGCCACCAGTGATCCGGACAGGGAGGCCACAGATACGCAGTATTTT.

The V and J genes are TRBV5-6 and TRBJ1-5, with D uncertain. V was shortened by 1 base and J by 0 bases, with 8 bases between the two germline ends. CDR1 is SGHDT and CDR2 is YYEEEE in the germline V gene. This CDR3 spans 15 amino acids. CDR3 sequence reads: CASSLRDYSNQPQHF. CDR3 DNA: TGTGCCAGCAGCTTGCGTGATTATAGCAATCAGCCCCAGCATTTT.

The gene calls are TRBV20-1 and TRBJ1-1; unclear D gene. Looked up from germline, CDR1 is DFQATT and CDR2 is SNEGSKA (reference sequence). The CDR3 is 12 amino acids. V lost 4 bases to trimming and J lost 4 bases, with 10 bases between them. The CDR3 spells CSATAFGTEAFF. The DNA for the CDR3 is TGCAGTGCTACCGCCTTCGGCACTGAAGCTTTCTTT.

Points on this clonotype: A read error may explain this, as a much larger clone is one base away. As the CDR3 is not closed by the conserved phenylalanine or tryptophan, this likely results from a read error. The chain couples TRBV5-1 to TRBJ2-3, with 7 bases that match TRBD2. After removal of 1 base from V and 2 bases from J, the junction contained 7 bases not matched to a gene. Germline V lookup: CDR1 SGHRS, CDR2 YFSETQ. This CDR3 contains 16 residues. The CDR3 loop is CASSLSSGILTDTQYS. DNA for the CDR3: TGCGCCAGCAGCTTGTCTAGCGGCATACTCACAGATACGCAGTATTCT.

This clonotype has a count of ten or more. The V and J genes are TRBV2 and TRBJ2-7; 11 bases are a match to TRBD2. CDR1 is SNHLY, CDR2 FYNNEI, per germline. Germline trimming cut 2 bases from V and 3 bases from J; bases unmatched to any gene: 3. This CDR3 region has 15 residues. The CDR3 spells CASSEPLAGGYEQYF. The CDR3 DNA sequence: TGTGCCAGCAGTGAACCGCTAGCGGGGGGCTACGAGCAGTACTTC.

This clonotype was detected ten times or more. The V and J genes are TRBV15 and TRBJ1-2; D call uncertain. Germline values: CDR1 LNHNV, CDR2 YYDKDF (reference sequence). The ends were cut back, 3 bases at V and 2 bases at J, with 28 bases in the middle. This CDR3 comprises 20 residues. CDR3 sequence: CATSSASEQWNNRLNYGYTF. CDR3 coding DNA: TGTGCCACCAGCAGTGCCTCAGAACAGTGGAATAATAGACTGAACTATGGCTACACCTTC.

This clonotype was observed at least ten times. The rearrangement links TRBV5-5 to TRBJ1-1; a possible D gene is TRBD1 (5 bases). This CDR3 contains 14 residues. Per germline, CDR1 SGHKS and CDR2 YYEKEE (reference sequence). V lost 6 bases and J 3 bases, leaving 15 bases between the germline ends. CDR3 region: CASTPPGGYTEAFF. DNA of the CDR3: TGTGCCAGCACCCCTCCCGGGGGATACACTGAAGCTTTCTTT.

CDR3 sequence reads: CASSWSSGRAYEQYF. The DNA of the CDR3 is TGTGCCAGCAGTTGGTCTAGCGGGAGGGCCTACGAGCAGTACTTC. The J gene is TRBJ2-7, the V gene TRBV6-1; 12 bases align to TRBD2. The CDR3 has 15 amino acids. From germline, CDR1 is MNHNS and CDR2 SASEGT. V lost 5 bases and J lost 2; bases outside the gene matches: 4.

V usage is TRBV6-5 and J usage is TRBJ2-1; D is undetermined. This CDR3 contains 17 residues. V was trimmed by 0 bases and J by 2 bases, leaving 14 bases between them. Germline V gene lookup returns CDR1 MNHEY and CDR2 SVGAGI. DNA for the CDR3: TGTGCCAGCAGTTACTCGATATCCGGACCGCCCTACAATGAGCAGTTCTTC. Translation gives CASSYSISGPPYNEQFF.

Ten or more counts support this clonotype. The rearrangement uses TRBV7-9 and TRBJ2-3, with TRBD2 matching 11 bases. The CDR3 totals 15 residues. Per germline, CDR1 SEHNR and CDR2 FQNEAQ (reference sequence). V trimming: 8 bases; J trimming: 3 bases; junction bases outside the gene matches: 7. CDR3 protein: CASVIAGGATDTQYF. The CDR3 coding sequence is TGTGCCAGCGTCATAGCGGGGGGGGCGACAGATACGCAGTATTTT.